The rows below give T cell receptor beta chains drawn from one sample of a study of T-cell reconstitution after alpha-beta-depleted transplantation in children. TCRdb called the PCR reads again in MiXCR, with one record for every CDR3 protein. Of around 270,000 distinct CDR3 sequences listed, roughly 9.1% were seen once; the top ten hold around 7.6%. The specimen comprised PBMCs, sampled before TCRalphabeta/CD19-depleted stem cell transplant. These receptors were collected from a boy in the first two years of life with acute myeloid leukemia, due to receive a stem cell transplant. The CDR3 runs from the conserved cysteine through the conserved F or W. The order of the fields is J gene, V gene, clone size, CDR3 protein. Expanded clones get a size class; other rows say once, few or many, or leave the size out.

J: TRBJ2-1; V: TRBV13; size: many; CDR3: CASSGDRGDPFDEQFF
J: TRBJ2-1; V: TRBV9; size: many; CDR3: CASSVAVDGHEQFF
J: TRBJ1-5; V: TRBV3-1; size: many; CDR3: CASSQDRGYQPQHF
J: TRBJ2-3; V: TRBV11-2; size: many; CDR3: CASSLERTSATQHTDTQYF
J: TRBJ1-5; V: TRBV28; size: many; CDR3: CASSYRVSQPQHF
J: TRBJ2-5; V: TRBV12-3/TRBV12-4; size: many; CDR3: CASSVRRETQYF
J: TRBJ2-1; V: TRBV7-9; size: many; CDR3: CASSSGGNWQDEQFF
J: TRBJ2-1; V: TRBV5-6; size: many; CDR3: CASSLSGNRVHNEQFF
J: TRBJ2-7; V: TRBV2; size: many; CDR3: CASYGVGVSEQYF
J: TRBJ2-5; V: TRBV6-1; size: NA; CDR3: CASSELVYGETQYF
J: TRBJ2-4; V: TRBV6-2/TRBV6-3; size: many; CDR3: CASRAAGGPLTKNIQYF
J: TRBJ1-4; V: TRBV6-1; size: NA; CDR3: CASSPKGGANEKLFF
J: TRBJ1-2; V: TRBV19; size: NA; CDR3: CASSFRDRGKGYTF
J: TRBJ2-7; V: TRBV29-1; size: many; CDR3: CSVEVAVYEQYF
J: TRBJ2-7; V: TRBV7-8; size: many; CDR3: CASSLPLAGVYEQYF
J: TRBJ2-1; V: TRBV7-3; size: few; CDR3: CASSLMPSGRMDEQFF
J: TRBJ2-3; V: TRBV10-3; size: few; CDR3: CAISDPGTGGTDTQYF
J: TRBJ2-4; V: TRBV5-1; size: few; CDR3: CASSWEGQGNIQYF
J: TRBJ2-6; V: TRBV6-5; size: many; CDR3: CASSYSKTGAGANVLTF
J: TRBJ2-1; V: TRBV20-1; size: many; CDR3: CSASGDLYNEQFF
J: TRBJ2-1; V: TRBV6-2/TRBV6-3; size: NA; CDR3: CASSFLAGGVYNEQFF
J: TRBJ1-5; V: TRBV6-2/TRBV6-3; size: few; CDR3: CASSYGSSNQPQHF
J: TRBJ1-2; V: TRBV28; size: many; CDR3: CASSRPGTHNYGYTF
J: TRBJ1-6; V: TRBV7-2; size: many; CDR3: CASSLGLPFNSPLHF
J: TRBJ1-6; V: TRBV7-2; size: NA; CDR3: CASSLSTGAGSPLHF
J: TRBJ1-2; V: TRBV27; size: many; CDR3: CASSPGPGGGYTF
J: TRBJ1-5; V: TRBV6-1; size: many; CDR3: CASSGRDSNQPQHF
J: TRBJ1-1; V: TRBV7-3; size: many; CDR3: CASSWDRNTEAFF
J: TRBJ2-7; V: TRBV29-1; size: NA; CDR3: CSVEDQTGTPDYEQYF
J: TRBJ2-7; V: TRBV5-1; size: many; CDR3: CASSPRSGSYEQYF
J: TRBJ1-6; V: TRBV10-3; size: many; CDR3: CATWGQPNSPLHF
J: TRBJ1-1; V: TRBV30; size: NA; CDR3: CAVHYPNTEAFF
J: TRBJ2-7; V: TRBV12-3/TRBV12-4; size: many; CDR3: CASTPGATYEQYF
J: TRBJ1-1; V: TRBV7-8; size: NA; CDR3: CASSDQGAGTEAFF
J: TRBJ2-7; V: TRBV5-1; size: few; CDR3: CASSGGQGAWEQYF
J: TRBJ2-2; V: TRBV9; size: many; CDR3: CASSVGDRAGELFF
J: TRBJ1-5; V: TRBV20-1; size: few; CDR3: CSANGGRDRPQHF
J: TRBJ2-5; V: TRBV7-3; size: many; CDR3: CASSLNRGRQETQYF
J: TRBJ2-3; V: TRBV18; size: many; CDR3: CASSRDRGREDTQYF
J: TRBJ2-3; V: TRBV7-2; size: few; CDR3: CASSLALQGALVVDTQYF
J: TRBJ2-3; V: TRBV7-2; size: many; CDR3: CASSLGGGRNTQYF
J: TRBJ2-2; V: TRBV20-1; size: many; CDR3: CSARDRLNTGELFF
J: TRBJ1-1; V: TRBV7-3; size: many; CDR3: CASKGQNTEAFF
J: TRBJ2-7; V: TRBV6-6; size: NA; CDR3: CASVLGDEQYF
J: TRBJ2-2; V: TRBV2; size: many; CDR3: CASRPGTGTGELFF
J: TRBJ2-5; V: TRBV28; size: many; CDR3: CASSLVAIQETQYF
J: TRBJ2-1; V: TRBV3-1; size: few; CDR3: CASSQAVQGYNEQFF
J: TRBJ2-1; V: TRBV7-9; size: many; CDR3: CASSRQGTHQGFF
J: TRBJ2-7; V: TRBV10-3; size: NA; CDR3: CAIGLLPVGGTYEQYF
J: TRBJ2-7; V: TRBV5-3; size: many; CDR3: CARSPRAAVEQYF
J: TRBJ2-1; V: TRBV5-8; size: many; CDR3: CASSLDPVYNEQFF
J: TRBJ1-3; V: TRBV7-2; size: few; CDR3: CASRPDRAGNTIYF
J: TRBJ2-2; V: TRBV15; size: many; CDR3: CATRGGSGSRYTGELFF
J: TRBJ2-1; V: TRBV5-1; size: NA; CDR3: CASREWVYNEQFF